The rows below give T cell receptor beta chains drawn from one sample of a study of blood T cell repertoires in COVID-19. Sequencing used immunoSEQ multiplex PCR; TCRdb keeps in-frame clones, though not all of them. Of over 450,000 clones listed, 85% to 90% are singletons. The sample was peripheral blood. The origin of the receptors is a man aged 18 to 29 with COVID-19, enrolled during active disease. Each CDR3 is given with its conserved first and last residue. A D gene is named only where the DNA matches it firmly. A clone size is listed for some rows: how often the clone was seen (once, few, many), or a class if it is expanded.

D gene | clone size | J gene | V gene | CDR3 DNA | CDR3 protein
- | - | TRBJ2-1 | TRBV2 | TGTGCCAGCAGGGACACCAACTCCTACAATGAGCAGTTCTTC | CASRDTNSYNEQFF
TRBD1 | - | TRBJ2-7 | TRBV27 | TGTGCCAGCAGTTCAACTCCGGGACAGGGGGCTGGGGAGCAGTACTTC | CASSSTPGQGAGEQYF
- | once | TRBJ2-7 | TRBV29-1 | TGCAGCGTTGTCTTTGTTTCTGGGGCCCACTCCTACGAGCAGTACTTC | CSVVFVSGAHSYEQYF
- | - | TRBJ2-7 | TRBV25-1 | TGTGCCTCAGAGGCCAGTTACGAGCAGTACTTC | CASEASYEQYF
TRBD1 | - | TRBJ1-2 | TRBV4-1 | TGCGCCAGCAGCCAAGTTAGGACAGGGAATATCTATGGCTACACCTTC | CASSQVRTGNIYGYTF
- | - | TRBJ2-3 | TRBV7-8 | TGTGCCAGCAGCTTTACCGGGAGCATCACAGATACGCAGTATTTT | CASSFTGSITDTQYF
- | - | TRBJ1-6 | TRBV19 | TGTGCCAGTAGTATAGTAGGGGGGGTGGATTCACCCCTCCACTTT | CASSIVGGVDSPLHF
- | - | TRBJ2-7 | TRBV7-2 | TGTGCCAGCAGCTTAGTACAGGAAAGCTCCTACGAGCAGTACTTC | CASSLVQESSYEQYF
- | - | TRBJ2-1 | TRBV24-1 | TGTGCCACCAGTCATCCCCAGTACAATGAGCAGTTCTTC | CATSHPQYNEQFF
TRBD1 | - | TRBJ2-7 | TRBV9 | TGTGCCAGCAGCGTAGGACAGGGGGCCTCCTACGAGCAGTACTTC | CASSVGQGASYEQYF
- | - | TRBJ1-1 | TRBV3-1/TRBV3-2 | TGTGCCAGCAGAGGGGGAGCTGAAGCTTTCTTT | CASRGGAEAFF
- | - | TRBJ1-1 | TRBV27 | TGTGCCAGCAGGGGGATATACGACCCGGGGACTGAAGCTTTCTTT | CASRGIYDPGTEAFF
TRBD1 | - | TRBJ1-6 | TRBV18 | TGTGCCAGCTCTCCAGTCCCGGGACAGGGTGGCTCCTATAATTCACCCCTCCACTTT | CASSPVPGQGGSYNSPLHF
- | - | TRBJ1-2 | TRBV5-8 | TGTGCCAGCATACCTGGGGGGAAGGTTGGCTACACCTTC | CASIPGGKVGYTF
TRBD1 | - | TRBJ2-2 | TRBV5-4 | TGTGCCAGCAGCTTGTTGGGACAGGGTGAGACCGGGGAGCTGTTTTTT | CASSLLGQGETGELFF
- | once | TRBJ2-1 | TRBV12-5 | TGTGCTAGTGGTTTGGTAGGGGCGAGTGAGCAGTTCTTC | CASGLVGASEQFF
TRBD2 | - | TRBJ2-1 | TRBV2 | TGTGCCAGCCTTAGCGGGAGGACCTACAATGAGCAGTTCTTC | CASLSGRTYNEQFF
TRBD1 | few | TRBJ2-1 | TRBV9 | TGTGCCAGCAGCCCGGCTGACAGGGGGCCCTACAATGAGCAGTTCTTC | CASSPADRGPYNEQFF
- | - | TRBJ2-1 | TRBV11-2 | TGTGCCAGCAGCTTACCGGACAATGAGCAGTTCTTC | CASSLPDNEQFF
- | - | TRBJ2-7 | TRBV4-1 | TGCGCCAGCAGCCAAGATAAGGGGGTCGAGCAGTACTTC | CASSQDKGVEQYF
- | once | TRBJ1-6 | TRBV27 | TGTGCCAGCAGTTATCAGGGGAATTCACCCCTCCACTTT | CASSYQGNSPLHF
- | - | TRBJ2-1 | TRBV5-1 | TGCGCCAGCGGGGGGGGCTCGGGTTTCAATGAGCAGTTCTTC | CASGGGSGFNEQFF
TRBD1 | - | TRBJ2-3 | TRBV5-6 | TGTGCCAGCAGCTCGGACAGGAGAGACACAGATACGCAGTATTTT | CASSSDRRDTDTQYF
TRBD2 | - | TRBJ2-4 | TRBV7-9 | TGTGCCAGCAGCAACTCCCTAGCGGGGTTGTACTTC | CASSNSLAGLYF
- | - | TRBJ1-6 | TRBV4-2 | TGTGCCAGCAGCCAAGAAGTACGGGGAAATTATAATTCACCCCTCCACTTT | CASSQEVRGNYNSPLHF
TRBD1 | few | TRBJ1-1 | TRBV11-2 | TGTGCCAGCAGCCCGGGACAGGGTGACACTGAAGCTTTCTTT | CASSPGQGDTEAFF
- | once | TRBJ2-2 | TRBV7-9 | TGTGCCAGCAGCTTAGCGCTGGTAGCCGGGGAGCTGTTTTTT | CASSLALVAGELFF
- | - | TRBJ2-3 | TRBV2 | TGTGCCAGCGGGCCAGCCACAGATACGCAGTATTTT | CASGPATDTQYF
TRBD1 | - | TRBJ2-7 | TRBV9 | TGTGCCAGCAGCGTAGGGACAGGGGACCGCGGGCAGTACTTC | CASSVGTGDRGQYF
TRBD2 | - | TRBJ2-1 | TRBV7-2 | TGTGCCAGCAGCTTGGGACTTAGGACTAGCGGGAGGTTTAATGAGCAGTTCTTC | CASSLGLRTSGRFNEQFF
- | once | TRBJ2-3 | TRBV6-2/TRBV6-3 | TGTGCCAGCAGTTATGGGGCGCCCCCAGATACGCAGTATTTT | CASSYGAPPDTQYF
TRBD1 | - | TRBJ2-2 | TRBV12-5 | TGTGCTAGTGGGACAGGGTTCTCCGGGGAGCTGTTTTTT | CASGTGFSGELFF
- | few | TRBJ2-2 | TRBV24-1 | TGTGCCACCAGTGGGCAGGAAGACACCGGGGAGCTGTTTTTT | CATSGQEDTGELFF
- | - | TRBJ1-5 | TRBV19 | TGTGCCAGTAGTATATCGGTCAGGGTGGCTCAGCCCCAGCATTTT | CASSISVRVAQPQHF
- | - | TRBJ2-7 | TRBV7-9 | TGTGCCAGCAGCACTAAGACCTTGACGTCCTACGAGCAGTACTTC | CASSTKTLTSYEQYF
TRBD1 | - | TRBJ1-1 | TRBV10-1 | TGCGCCAGCAGACCGACAGGGGCTGAAACTGAAGCTTTCTTT | CASRPTGAETEAFF
- | - | TRBJ2-1 | TRBV6-5 | TGTGCCAGCAGTTTTTTACTAGGGGGGGATGAGCAGTTCTTC | CASSFLLGGDEQFF
TRBD2 | - | TRBJ2-5 | TRBV5-5 | TGTGCCAGCAGCTTGGGGGGTAGCGGGAGGGGAGAGACCCAGTACTTC | CASSLGGSGRGETQYF
- | - | TRBJ1-2 | TRBV7-9 | TGTGCCAGCAGCTCCTCAGGGGCCGGGAGGCGTGGCTACACCTTC | CASSSSGAGRRGYTF
TRBD2 | once | TRBJ2-3 | TRBV23-1 | TGCGCCAGCAGTCTGCAGCGGGGGGGACCAGATACGCAGTATTTT | CASSLQRGGPDTQYF
TRBD1 | - | TRBJ1-4 | TRBV11-3 | TGTGCCAGCAGCGGTGACAGGGTCGGGGAAAAACTGTTTTTT | CASSGDRVGEKLFF
- | - | TRBJ2-3 | TRBV10-1 | TGCGCCAGCAGTGAGTCAGGGGGTCACACAGATACGCAGTATTTT | CASSESGGHTDTQYF
- | - | TRBJ2-1 | TRBV27 | TGTGCCAGCAGTTTACAGGGCGCCTACAATGAGCAGTTCTTC | CASSLQGAYNEQFF
- | - | TRBJ2-3 | TRBV11-2 | TGTGCCAGCAGCTTAGACCGGGGTCGGACAGATACGCAGTATTTT | CASSLDRGRTDTQYF
- | - | TRBJ2-1 | TRBV11-2 | TGTGCCAGCCGACTCCTTAATGAGCAGTTCTTC | CASRLLNEQFF
- | - | TRBJ1-2 | TRBV12-3/TRBV12-4 | TGTGCCAGCAGTTTATGGGCAGGGGAGGGCTACACCTTC | CASSLWAGEGYTF
- | - | TRBJ1-1 | TRBV28 | TGTGCCAGCAGTCTCCGGGGGACTGAAGCTTTCTTT | CASSLRGTEAFF
- | - | TRBJ2-3 | TRBV3-1/TRBV3-2 | TGTGCCAGCAGCCAAGCCTGGGGGGGCACAGATACGCAGTATTTT | CASSQAWGGTDTQYF
- | - | TRBJ2-3 | TRBV30 | TGTGCCTGGAGTTTGTCGACTAGGGCAGATACGCAGTATTTT | CAWSLSTRADTQYF
- | few | TRBJ1-2 | TRBV5-6 | TGTGCCAGCAGCTTCCGAGCTGGCTACACCTTC | CASSFRAGYTF
- | - | TRBJ2-7 | TRBV11-2 | TGTGCCAGCAGCTTATATCAGGGAACCTACGAGCAGTACTTC | CASSLYQGTYEQYF
- | - | TRBJ1-6 | TRBV11-3 | TGTGCCAGCCTGCGGAAATCACCCCTCCACTTT | CASLRKSPLHF
- | - | TRBJ1-2 | TRBV20-1 | TGCAGTGTTAGTGGGGGAGGGCATGGCTACACCTTC | CSVSGGGHGYTF
- | - | TRBJ2-2 | TRBV5-4 | TGTGCCAGCGGGGGGGCAAGAACCGGGGAGCTGTTTTTT | CASGGARTGELFF
- | - | TRBJ2-7 | TRBV7-9 | TGTGCCAGCAGCTTCCATCCGGGAGAGAGCTCCTACGAGCAGTACTTC | CASSFHPGESSYEQYF
TRBD1 | - | TRBJ2-1 | TRBV5-8 | TGTGCCAGCAGCTTGTATAGGGGGCCTCGCCATGAGCAGTTCTTC | CASSLYRGPRHEQFF
TRBD1 | - | TRBJ2-1 | TRBV3-1/TRBV3-2 | TGTGCCAGCAGCAAACCGGGACAGGGGCTTGGCTTGCAGTTCTTC | CASSKPGQGLGLQFF